This TCR beta chain was observed in a study of blood T cell repertoires in COVID-19. Overall study context: The samples span acute and convalescent COVID-19 from the United States, Italy and Spain. PBMCs, B-cell-depleted T cells, or T cells were the source of the cDNA or gDNA that made up the material.

Authors' data handling: Amplified reference gene primers provided the basis for estimating nucleated cell counts. Clones were read by immunoSEQ multiplex PCR, and TCRdb kept only the in-frame ones, dropping some. V and J calls and clone size follow that table, whereas D and trimming were derived from the DNA. Among around 700,000 clones listed, about 90% were seen once. The germline V gene has CDR1 MNHEY and CDR2 SMNVEV (reference sequence). The CDR3 has 14 amino acids. Between the trimmed V and J ends, which lost 4 bases and 2 bases, there was a span of 9 bases. The V call is TRBV27, the J call TRBJ1-5; D possibly corresponds to TRBD1 (5 bases). Source material: peripheral blood. The clonotype was recovered from a young woman with acute or convalescent COVID-19. The CDR3 protein is CASSWGDGNQPQHF. For the CDR3, the DNA is TGTGCCAGCAGTTGGGGGGACGGCAATCAGCCCCAGCATTTT.